This TCR beta chain is drawn from a study of control samples from healthy donors and cancer patients. The CDR3 loop spans 15 amino acids. Germline V gene sequence: CDR1 MNHEY, CDR2 SVGAGI. Trimming cost V 8 bases and J 5 bases; bases outside gene matches: 11. This clone was seen more than once but under ten times. The method was immunoSEQ multiplex PCR; TCRdb's version includes in-frame clones alone and lacks a portion of them. The sample includes 120,000 to 150,000 clones, roughly 92% of them seen just once. The chain links TRBV6-5 to TRBJ1-5; 8 bases fit TRBD1. The material sequenced was blood. The clonotype comes from a young man in good health. CDR3: CASDYDRGGYQPQHF. CDR3 bases: TGTGCCAGCGATTATGACAGGGGTGGATATCAGCCCCAGCATTTT.